The T cell receptor beta chain under discussion was sequenced for a study of cytomegalovirus exposure and HLA in healthy donors (dated by TCRdb to the late 2010s). For context, the study as a whole: In an earlier analysis of about 560 of the donors, around 290 Gb of sequence data and approximately 100 million unique TCR beta sequences from 150 million to 200 million T cells were reported. Every discovery cohort repertoire had been produced on one sequencing platform. The study aimed to test whether cataloging public T cell receptors could reveal signatures of past pathogen exposure. Donor age, sex, ethnicity and CMV serostatus were compiled alongside the repertoire data. Genome-wide SNP genotypes for about 55% of the roughly 670 donors were used in a later genetic analysis, which treated that subset as a discovery cohort. In addition to the first cohort of 666 subjects, a separate validation cohort of over 90 different subjects was used. An earlier analysis of around 580 of the donors used high-throughput TCR beta sequencing to judge whether each TCR beta V gene segment behaved as functional or pseudogenic. Among some 410 genotyped donors of the cohort, an average of roughly 240,000 unique TCR beta nucleotide sequences were sequenced per donor, around a sixth of them non-productive. Roughly five DR-DQ haplotypes were treated as single units for association and clustering because of strong linkage in the cohort. An early release that covered about 640 HLA-typed donors contained 250 to 350 gigabases of sequencing data and 70 million to 100 million unique TCR sequences. High-throughput TCR immunosequencing, statistical association of individual TCRs with disease status, and machine learning were combined to predict cytomegalovirus infection status. Using immunosequencing, the study profiled T cell repertoires from about 650 subjects and related those repertoires to cytomegalovirus serostatus. Rather than drawing on any new phenotypic data, the later analysis identified candidate immune exposures from TCR beta sequences and the way those sequences occurred across donors. The number of donors typed differed by locus, with 629-630 for A, B, C, DRB1 and DQB1, roughly 550 for DQA1, nearly 610 for DPA1, and around 430 for DPB1. HLA typing covered class I and class II loci at four-digit resolution. Among the roughly 390 genotyped donors, around 81% belonged to the genetic ancestry cluster associated with self-reported Caucasian donors. In a later analysis, previously published TCR beta repertoires from 500 to 750 donors were re-analyzed and high-resolution HLA genotyping was added so that TCR occurrence patterns could be studied. Paper-wide results and their limitations: Linkage disequilibrium might explain the correlated functional status among segregating V segments, but an unknown experimental factor could not be excluded. In a later analysis, TCR association rates were found to vary across HLA loci, with the most associated TCRs seen for DRB1 alleles and the fewest for HLA-C alleles. In a later analysis, HLA-associated TCR beta chains were found to be more clonally expanded and to have lower generation probabilities than equally common non-associated chains. In this cohort, only TCR beta chains were sequenced, and detectable features were limited by the absence of alpha or paired-chain data. Some IMGT-functional V segments, including TRBV6-2 and TRBV6-3, could not be told apart with the 87-base-pair reads, so those segments were excluded. The study gave a list of more than 150 TCR beta chains associated with cytomegalovirus. A later analysis found that most CMV-associated TCR beta chains appeared HLA-restricted, with HLA associations seemingly driven largely by CMV exposure. In a later analysis, several top co-occurrence clusters were reported to appear linked to parvovirus B19, influenza, CMV and Epstein-Barr virus. The classifier was reported to diagnose cytomegalovirus status with high specificity and sensitivity in both the original and validation cohorts. Approximately 16 rarely observed V segments, including chromosome 9 orphons, were excluded from the earlier analysis of about 610 of the donors because counts were too low. Three of the identified cytomegalovirus-associated TCR beta chains were confirmed in vitro to be specific for cytomegalovirus antigens. Roughly uniform sequencing depth across donors was assumed in presence/absence analyses, although this assumption may not hold. Most TCR sequences were seen in very few donors, while some public TCRs were found in many individuals. In a later genetic analysis, fewer N-insertions in productive TCRs were reported among donors in an Asian-associated ancestry cluster than the roughly 710-donor mean. In a later analysis, some 18,000 TCR beta sequences were associated with specific HLA alleles at a false discovery rate of 0.05. An earlier analysis of approximately 570 of the donors showed that most TCR beta V segments appeared in productive rearrangements either about 87% or about 30% of the time, which broadly matched IMGT annotations. A cluster of highly shared sequence variants was judged likely to represent a technical artifact of the sequencing pipeline. A further reported finding was that TCR beta sequences accurately predicted the HLA-A and HLA-B alleles for most subjects in the first cohort. Immune exposure information for the cohort was limited to CMV serostatus. When HLA alleles, especially DR and DQ, strongly co-occurred, TCR associations were difficult to assign to individual alleles. Because some donors lacked HLA typing at each locus, the association tests relied only on the typed subset. In a later genetic analysis, a missense DCLRE1C variant was associated with V-gene and J-gene trimming of TCR beta chains, and the association was replicated in an independent cohort. According to the authors, the approach could potentially be generalized to other disease states and immunological phenotypes.

In total, 666 healthy bone marrow donors made up the cohort. All cohort members were sampled while nominally healthy, although unrecorded immune exposures were likely present. The donor tested CMV seronegative and was one of the 352 seronegative cohort members. A peripheral blood sample was provided by each donor, and peripheral blood mononuclear cells were used for TCR beta sequencing. Genomic DNA was extracted from the blood cell samples with the Qiagen DNeasy Blood Extraction Kit. This clone was picked up one time. No cognate antigen has been identified for it. It has no much larger one-base neighbor in the sample; base qualities were not kept. Libraries were built with the immunoSEQ multiplex PCR assay. The multiplex PCR relied on a mix of 60 forward primers for TCR Vbeta segments and 13 reverse primers for TCR Jbeta segments. Amplification of the CDR3 region of rearranged TCR beta genes was performed with a multiplex PCR assay on genomic DNA. Amplified TCR beta libraries were sequenced as 87-base-pair reads on the Illumina HiSeq System. As for the authors' bioinformatics: A later analysis tallied around 87 million unique TCR beta chains across the approximately 670 repertoires, and about 10 million of those chains were shared by two or more donors. Raw reads were error-corrected and collapsed into unique sequences with a nearest-neighbor algorithm that merged closely related sequences to remove PCR and sequencing errors. Alignment of CDR3 sequences to IMGT reference sequences was used to assign V, D and J gene segments. For a sequence to be retained, at least a six-nucleotide match to both a V gene segment and a J gene segment was required. A rearrangement counted as productive if the CDR3 had no stop codons and remained in frame with V and J, and every other rearrangement counted as non-productive. CDR3 was defined by IMGT convention, running from the second conserved V-encoded cysteine to the conserved J-encoded phenylalanine. The earlier analysis of some 600 of the donors excluded sequences that lacked an unambiguous match to a single V gene segment. In an earlier analysis of 587 of the donors, V segments were called functional above 56.7% productive rearrangements and were called segregating when the between-donor standard deviation exceeded 5%. A statistical classification framework was built for diagnosing cytomegalovirus status from the catalog of TCR beta chain sequences. In a later analysis, V and J genes were assigned by comparing TCR nucleotide sequences against IMGT/GENE-DB human TR gene sequences. A later analysis assigned CDR3 sequences and most-parsimonious VDJ recombination scenarios with the TCRdist pipeline. In a later analysis, every TCR beta chain was defined by the combination of its CDR3 amino acid sequence and its V-gene family, and reads without a unique V-gene family were dropped. To address suspected cross-contamination and a sequencing artifact, a later analysis removed a few hundred highly shared, low-generation-probability nucleotide sequences. In a later analysis, a clonal expansion index was calculated for each public chain from normalized within-repertoire ranks of inferred template counts. Generation probabilities in a later analysis came from a VDJ recombination model fitted to out-of-frame rearrangements, and those results were checked against IGoR. In a later analysis, TCR-TCR, TCR-HLA and TCR-CMV co-occurrence was scored with hypergeometric tests, and a repertoire-size bias correction was applied to TCR pairs. False discovery rates were estimated in a later analysis by permuting HLA or CMV assignments 20 times. In a later analysis, co-occurring TCRs were grouped using DBSCAN, and TCRdist sequence similarity was added for clustering within HLA-allele-positive subsets. Repertoires with fewer than 30,000 or more than 120,000 public chains were left out of co-occurrence clustering, as were four to six repertoires with anomalous nucleotide sharing. TCRdb took this table from immuneACCESS and kept in-frame rearrangements with V and J called. Such tables lack part of the clones; where checked against another copy, unresolved V genes explain under half of the gap, and the rest is unexplained. Clonal size and the V and J genes are those of that table, whereas D and trimming came from the DNA. The sample contains around 120,000 clones, approximately 81% of them found a single time. The ten largest make up roughly 3.9% of the sample.

CDR1 KGHSH and CDR2 LQKENI are derived from the germline V gene. V loses 6 bases, J loses 5 bases, and the germline ends lie 14 bases apart. Including cysteine and phenylalanine, the CDR3 has 14 amino acids. The kept DNA is CDR3 alone, 42 bases in frame from the first base. This clonotype was obtained from a woman in her twenties or thirties in good health and CMV-seronegative. The chain is assembled from TRBV18 and TRBJ1-5, with the D segment identity uncertain. The specimen was PBMCs. The CDR3 reads CASSRWEGDQPQHF. In nucleotides, the sequence is TGTGCCAGCTCCCGATGGGAGGGAGATCAGCCCCAGCATTTT.